The TCR beta chain under discussion was sequenced for a study of T-cell reconstitution after alpha-beta-depleted transplantation in children. It was with unique molecular identifiers that the TCRbeta library was prepared. TCRdb re-derived calls from the PCR reads in MiXCR, one entry per CDR3 protein. The sample has roughly 350,000 distinct CDR3 sequences; 10% are singletons. CDR1 is DFQATT and CDR2 is SNEGSKA in the germline V gene (reference sequence). Trimming cost V 6 bases and J 3 bases, with 12 bases left between them. The CDR3 runs 13 residues. The chain employs TRBV20-1 and TRBJ2-1; a weak D match, TRBD2 (6 bases). The sequenced sample was PBMCs from the stem cell graft donor, obtained from the stem cell graft. This receptor was taken from a human donor who donated a stem cell graft to a child with acute lymphoblastic leukemia. In DNA form, the CDR3 reads TGCAGTGCCAAAGGACTACTCTACAATGAGCAGTTCTTC. Amino acid sequence: CSAKGLLYNEQFF.